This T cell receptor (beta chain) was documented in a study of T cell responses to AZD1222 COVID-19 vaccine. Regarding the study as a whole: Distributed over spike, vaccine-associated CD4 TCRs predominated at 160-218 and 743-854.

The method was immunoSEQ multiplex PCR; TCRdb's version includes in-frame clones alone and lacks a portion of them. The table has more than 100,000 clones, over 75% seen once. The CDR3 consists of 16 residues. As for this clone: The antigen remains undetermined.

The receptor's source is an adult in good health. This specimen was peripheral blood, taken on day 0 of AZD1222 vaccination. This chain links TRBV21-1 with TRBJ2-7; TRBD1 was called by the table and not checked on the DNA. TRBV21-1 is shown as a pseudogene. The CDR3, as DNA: TGTGCCAGCAGCAAACCCCCGGGACAGCCCTCCCCCGAGCAGTACTTC. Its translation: CASSKPPGQPSPEQYF.